A selection of T cell receptor beta chains follows, all from one sample in a study of human T cells and chemical hapten exposure. One entry per CDR3 protein, called by TCRdb with MiXCR from the RACE reads. The table lists about 42,000 distinct CDR3 sequences, 8.9% of them singletons. This specimen consisted of whole blood, obtained in connection with sensitization to the hapten diphenylcyclopropenone (DPC). These receptors all stem from a woman aged 40 to 50 with alopecia areata. Some clones in this sample may be carry-over from other donors' samples. Both conserved end residues are part of each CDR3. The D gene is left open where the match is weak. Part of the rows lack a size; the others show once, few, many or a class for expanded clones.

j_call cdr3_length v_call clone_size d_call cdr3_nt cdr3_aa
TRBJ2-2 14 TRBV15 few . TGTGCCACCGCCCCCAGGCCAAACACCGGGGAGCTGTTTTTT CATAPRPNTGELFF
TRBJ2-7 12 TRBV18 many . TGTGCCAGCTCACCAAGACAGTACGAGCAGTACTTC CASSPRQYEQYF
TRBJ1-5 15 TRBV6-4 many . TGTGCCAGCAGGCTAGAGAGGGGGAGCAATCAGCCCCAGCATTTT CASRLERGSNQPQHF
TRBJ1-2 13 TRBV2 many . TGTGCCAGCAAAAAGGGAGGGGACTATGGCTACACCTTC CASKKGGDYGYTF
TRBJ1-4 15 TRBV6-6 . TRBD1 TGTGCCAGCAGTTCAGAACAGGGGGGTAATGAAAAACTGTTTTTT CASSSEQGGNEKLFF
TRBJ2-7 16 TRBV7-2 many TRBD2 TGTGCCAGCAGCTTAGCGTACGGCGGGGGGGCTTACGAGCAGTACTTC CASSLAYGGGAYEQYF
TRBJ2-3 14 TRBV7-2 many TRBD2 TGTGCCAGCAGCTTAGACGGGGGGGTCAGTACGCAGTATTTT CASSLDGGVSTQYF
TRBJ1-5 16 TRBV20-1 few TRBD1 TGCAGTGCTTTACAGGGGGCAGGTTATAGCAATCAGCCCCAGCATTTT CSALQGAGYSNQPQHF
TRBJ1-5 15 TRBV4-1 many . TGCGCCAGCAGCCAAGATACAGAGATCAATCAGCCCCAGCATTTT CASSQDTEINQPQHF
TRBJ2-1 15 TRBV7-3 many TRBD2 TGTGCCAGCAGCTTAGGGACTAGCGCGGCCCATGAGCAGTTCTTC CASSLGTSAAHEQFF
TRBJ1-1 15 TRBV12-3/TRBV12-4 many . TGTGCCAGCACTTTACGGGGGCAGGGGAGCACTGAAGCTTTCTTT CASTLRGQGSTEAFF
TRBJ1-2 8 TRBV20-1 many . TGCAGTGCGGGGAGTTACACCTTC CSAGSYTF
TRBJ2-3 13 TRBV28 . . TGTGCCAGCGGCCTCCCACAAACAGATACGCAGTATTTT CASGLPQTDTQYF
TRBJ2-2 18 TRBV4-2 many . TGTGCCAGCAGCCATGGGGGCCGTTCTGCTATTCGGACCGGGGAGCTGTTTTTT CASSHGGRSAIRTGELFF
TRBJ2-7 13 TRBV9 many TRBD2 TGTGCCAGCAGCATCGGCGGGGGGACCGAGCAGTACTTC CASSIGGGTEQYF
TRBJ2-3 15 TRBV7-7 many . TGTGCCAGCAGCCACACTAGGAGCTCCACAGATACGCAGTATTTT CASSHTRSSTDTQYF
TRBJ2-3 14 TRBV9 . . TGTGCCAGCAGCGTAGGGGCGTACACAGATACGCAGTATTTT CASSVGAYTDTQYF
TRBJ2-7 16 TRBV28 once TRBD1 TGTGCCAGCAGGGGGAGACCGGGACAGGGTCCCTACGAGCAGTACTTC CASRGRPGQGPYEQYF
TRBJ2-7 12 TRBV20-1 . . TGCAGTGCTAGAGAATCTGCCTACGAGCAGTACTTC CSARESAYEQYF
TRBJ2-7 16 TRBV7-2 few . TGTGCCAGCAGCTTAGTTTCGCTGAAAAGCTCCTACGAGCAGTACTTC CASSLVSLKSSYEQYF
TRBJ2-7 14 TRBV7-2 many . TGTGCCAGCAGCTTACAGGGGAACGCCTACGAGCAGTACTTC CASSLQGNAYEQYF
TRBJ2-4 18 TRBV7-9 many TRBD1 TGTGCCAGCAGCTCGAGACAGGGACCAGTTCTAGCCAAAAACATTCAGTACTTC CASSSRQGPVLAKNIQYF
TRBJ1-5 15 TRBV7-9 many . TGTGCCAGCAGCTTAGAGGGGGGAAGCAATCAGCCCCAGCATTTT CASSLEGGSNQPQHF
TRBJ1-5 14 TRBV23-1 many . TGCGCCAGCAGTCAAGTACAGAGCAATCAGCCCCAGCATTTT CASSQVQSNQPQHF
TRBJ1-1 19 TRBV7-9 many . TGTGCCAGCAGCCCTCCGGGGGGACCCGGGGTCAAGGGCCGGGCTGAAGCTTTCTTT CASSPPGGPGVKGRAEAFF
TRBJ1-5 16 TRBV5-5 . . TGTGCCAGCAGCCCCGGGGACAATATTAGCAATCAGCCCCAGCATTTT CASSPGDNISNQPQHF
TRBJ1-5 17 TRBV19 many . TGTGCCAGTAGTATGATCCGGGGAACCTATAGCAATCAGCCCCAGCATTTT CASSMIRGTYSNQPQHF
TRBJ2-7 14 TRBV11-1 few . TGTGCCAGCAGCTTAGCTAGGACGGCGAACGAGCAGTACTTC CASSLARTANEQYF
TRBJ1-1 14 TRBV7-2 few . TGTGCCAGCAGCTCCCGAGCTGAACGGGCTGAAGCTTTCTTT CASSSRAERAEAFF
TRBJ2-7 15 TRBV4-3 many . TGCGCCAGCAGCCAAGATCCGGCCGGTTCCTACGAGCAGTACTTC CASSQDPAGSYEQYF
TRBJ1-1 13 TRBV29-1 many . TGCAGCGCCTCAGTGGACAGCTACACTGAAGCTTTCTTT CSASVDSYTEAFF
TRBJ1-1 13 TRBV30 many . TGTGCCTGGAGTGGAGGTTTTAACACTGAAGCTTTCTTT CAWSGGFNTEAFF
TRBJ2-3 14 TRBV7-9 . . TGTGCCAGCAGCTTCGGGACTTTAGCAGATACGCAGTATTTT CASSFGTLADTQYF
TRBJ1-2 14 TRBV6-6 few . TGTGCCAGCAGTTACGAAACAGGGATCTATGGCTACACCTTC CASSYETGIYGYTF
TRBJ2-5 11 TRBV29-1 few . TGCAGCGTTGACAAGGGACAGACCCAGTACTTC CSVDKGQTQYF
TRBJ2-3 16 TRBV3-1 many . TGTGCCAGCAGCCAAGATGGGGTCCATAGCACAGATACGCAGTATTTT CASSQDGVHSTDTQYF
TRBJ1-5 14 TRBV6-5 many . TGTGCCAGCAGTCGGACGGATAGCAATCAGCCCCAGCATTTT CASSRTDSNQPQHF
TRBJ2-2 14 TRBV2 few . TGTGCCAGCAGTGACAGGGGGAACACCGGGGAGCTGTTTTTT CASSDRGNTGELFF